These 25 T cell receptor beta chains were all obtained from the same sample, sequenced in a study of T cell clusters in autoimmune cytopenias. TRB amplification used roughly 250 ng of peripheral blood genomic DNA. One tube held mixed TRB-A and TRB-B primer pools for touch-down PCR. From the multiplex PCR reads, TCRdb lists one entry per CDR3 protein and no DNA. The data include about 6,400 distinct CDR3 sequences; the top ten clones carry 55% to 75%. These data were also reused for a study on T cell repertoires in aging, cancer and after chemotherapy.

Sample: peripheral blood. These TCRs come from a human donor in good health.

CDR3: CASSLAGGTYNSPLHF. The chain uses TRBV5-4 and TRBJ1-6; TCRdb selects TRBD1, and the lack of DNA leaves this call unchecked. The CDR3 has 16 residues. Germline V gene lookup returns CDR1 SGHNT and CDR2 YYREEE (reference sequence).

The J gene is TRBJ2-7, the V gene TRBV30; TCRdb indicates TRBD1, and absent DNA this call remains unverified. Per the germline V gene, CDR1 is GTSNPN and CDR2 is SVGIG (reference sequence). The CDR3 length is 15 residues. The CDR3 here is CAWGRGGQGSNEQYF.

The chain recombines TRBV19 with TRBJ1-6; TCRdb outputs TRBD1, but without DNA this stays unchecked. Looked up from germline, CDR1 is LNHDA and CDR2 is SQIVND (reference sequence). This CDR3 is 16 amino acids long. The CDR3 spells CASSIASGSGNSPLHF.

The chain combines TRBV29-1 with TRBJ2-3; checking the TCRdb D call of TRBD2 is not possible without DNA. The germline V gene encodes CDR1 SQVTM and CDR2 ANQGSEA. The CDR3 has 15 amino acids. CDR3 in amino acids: CSGSLASGPTDTQYF.

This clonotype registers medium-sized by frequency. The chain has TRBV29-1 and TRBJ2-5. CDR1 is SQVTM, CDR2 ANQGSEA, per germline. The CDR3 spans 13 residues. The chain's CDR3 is CSVEATTGETQYF.

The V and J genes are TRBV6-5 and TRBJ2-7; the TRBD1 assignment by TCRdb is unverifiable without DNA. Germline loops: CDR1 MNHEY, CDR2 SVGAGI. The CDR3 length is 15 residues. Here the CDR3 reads CASSPPGGVAYEQYF.

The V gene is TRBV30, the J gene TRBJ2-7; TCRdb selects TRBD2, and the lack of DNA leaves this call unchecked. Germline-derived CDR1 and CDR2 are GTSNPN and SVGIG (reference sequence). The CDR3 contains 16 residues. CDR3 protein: CAWSALAGALGYEQYF.

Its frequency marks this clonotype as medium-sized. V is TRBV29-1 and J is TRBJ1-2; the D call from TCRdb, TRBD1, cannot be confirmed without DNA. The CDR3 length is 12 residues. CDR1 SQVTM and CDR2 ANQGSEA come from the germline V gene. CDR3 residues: CSVGGTVVGYTF.

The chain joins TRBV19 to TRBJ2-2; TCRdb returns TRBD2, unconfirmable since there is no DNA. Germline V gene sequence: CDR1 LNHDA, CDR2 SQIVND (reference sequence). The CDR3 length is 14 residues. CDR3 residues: CASGDYLNTGELFF.

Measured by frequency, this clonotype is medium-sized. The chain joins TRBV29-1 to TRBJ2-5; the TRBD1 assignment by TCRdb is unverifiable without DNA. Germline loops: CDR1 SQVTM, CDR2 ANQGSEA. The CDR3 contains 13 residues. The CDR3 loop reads CSGSGVNRETQYF.

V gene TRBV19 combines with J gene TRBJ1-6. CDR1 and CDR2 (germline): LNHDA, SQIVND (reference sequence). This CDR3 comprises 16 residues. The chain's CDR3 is CASSLDGRISGSPLHF.

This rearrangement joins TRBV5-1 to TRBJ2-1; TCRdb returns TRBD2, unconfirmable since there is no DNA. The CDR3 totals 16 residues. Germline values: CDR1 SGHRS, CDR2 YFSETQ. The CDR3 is CASSLVAGGGYNEQFF.

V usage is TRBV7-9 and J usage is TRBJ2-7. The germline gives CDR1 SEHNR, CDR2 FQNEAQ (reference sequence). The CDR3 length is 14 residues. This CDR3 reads CASSLIGQTYEQYF.

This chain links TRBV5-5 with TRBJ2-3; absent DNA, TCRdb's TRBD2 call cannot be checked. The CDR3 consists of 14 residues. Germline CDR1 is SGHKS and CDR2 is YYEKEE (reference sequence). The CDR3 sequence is CASSLGSLTDTQYF.

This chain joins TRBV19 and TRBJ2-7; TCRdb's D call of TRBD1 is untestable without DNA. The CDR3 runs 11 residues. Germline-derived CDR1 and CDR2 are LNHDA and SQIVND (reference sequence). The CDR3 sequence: CASSQDSEQYF.

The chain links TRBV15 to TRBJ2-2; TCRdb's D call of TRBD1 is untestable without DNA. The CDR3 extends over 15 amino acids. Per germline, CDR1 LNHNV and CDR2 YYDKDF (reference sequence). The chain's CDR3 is CATRAGTVNTGELFF.

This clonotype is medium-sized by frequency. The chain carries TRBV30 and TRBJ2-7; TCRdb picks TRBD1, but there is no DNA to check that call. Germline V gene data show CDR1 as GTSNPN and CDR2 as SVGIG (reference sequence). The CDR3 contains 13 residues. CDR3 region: CAWGGDRAHEQYF.

Here the CDR3 reads CASRLDSGGGLRETQYF. The chain has TRBV7-2 and TRBJ2-5; as DNA is missing, the TRBD2 call by TCRdb cannot be tested. CDR3 length equals 17 residues. Germline loops: CDR1 SGHTA, CDR2 FQGNSA.

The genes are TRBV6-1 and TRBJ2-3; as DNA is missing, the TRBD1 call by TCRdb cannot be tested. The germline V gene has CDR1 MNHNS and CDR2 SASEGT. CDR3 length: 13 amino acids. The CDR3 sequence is CATVGGGTDTQYF.

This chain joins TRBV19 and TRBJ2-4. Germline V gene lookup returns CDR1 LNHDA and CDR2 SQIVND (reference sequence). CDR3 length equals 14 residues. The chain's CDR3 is CASSATSGKNIQYF. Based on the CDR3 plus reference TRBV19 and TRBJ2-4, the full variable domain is DGGITQSPKYLFRKEGQNVTLSCEQNLNHDAMYWYRQDPGQGLRLIYYSQIVNDFQKGDIAEGYSVSREKKESFPLTVTSAQKNPTAFYLCASSATSGKNIQYFGAGTRLSVL.

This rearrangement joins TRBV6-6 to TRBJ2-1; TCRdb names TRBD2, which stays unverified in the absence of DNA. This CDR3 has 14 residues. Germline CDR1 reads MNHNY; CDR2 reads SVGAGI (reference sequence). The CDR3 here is CASSPLAGRGEQFF.

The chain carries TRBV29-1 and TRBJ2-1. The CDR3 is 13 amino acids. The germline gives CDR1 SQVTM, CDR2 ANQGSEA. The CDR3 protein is CSVASEISSEQFF.

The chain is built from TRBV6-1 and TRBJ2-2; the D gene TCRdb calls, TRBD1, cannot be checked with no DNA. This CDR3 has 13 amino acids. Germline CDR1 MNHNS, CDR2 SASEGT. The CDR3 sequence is CATSDRGTGELFF.

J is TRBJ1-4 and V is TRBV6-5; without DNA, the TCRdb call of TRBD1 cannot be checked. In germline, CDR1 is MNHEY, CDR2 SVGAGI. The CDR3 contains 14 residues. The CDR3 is CASRADGGREKLFF.

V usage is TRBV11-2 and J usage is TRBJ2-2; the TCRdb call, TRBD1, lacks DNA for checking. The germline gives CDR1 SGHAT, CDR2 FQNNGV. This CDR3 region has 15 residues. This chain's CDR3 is CASTYRGGDTGELFF.